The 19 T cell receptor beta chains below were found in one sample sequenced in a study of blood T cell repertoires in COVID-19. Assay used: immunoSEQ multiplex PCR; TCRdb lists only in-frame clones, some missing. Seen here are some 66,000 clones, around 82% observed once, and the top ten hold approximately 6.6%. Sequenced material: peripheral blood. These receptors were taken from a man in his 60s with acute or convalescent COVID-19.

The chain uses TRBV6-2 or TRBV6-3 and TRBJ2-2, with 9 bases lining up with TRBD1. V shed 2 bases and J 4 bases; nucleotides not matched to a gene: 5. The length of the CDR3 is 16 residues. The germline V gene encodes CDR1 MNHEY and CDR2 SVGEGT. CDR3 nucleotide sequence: TGTGCCAGCAGTTACGGGCCGGACAGGGGCACCGGGGAGCTGTTTTTT. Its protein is CASSYGPDRGTGELFF.

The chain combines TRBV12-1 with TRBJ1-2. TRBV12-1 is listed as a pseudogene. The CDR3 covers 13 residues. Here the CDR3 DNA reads TGTGCCAGCAGCTCTCGGGAGGGCTTGGGCTACACCTTC. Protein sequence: CASSSREGLGYTF.

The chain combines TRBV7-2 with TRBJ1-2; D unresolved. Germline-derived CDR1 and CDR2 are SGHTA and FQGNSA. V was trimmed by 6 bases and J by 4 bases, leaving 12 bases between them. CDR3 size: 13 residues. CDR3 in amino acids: CASSPVLSYGYTF. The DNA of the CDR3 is TGTGCCAGCAGTCCGGTCCTTTCCTATGGCTACACCTTC.

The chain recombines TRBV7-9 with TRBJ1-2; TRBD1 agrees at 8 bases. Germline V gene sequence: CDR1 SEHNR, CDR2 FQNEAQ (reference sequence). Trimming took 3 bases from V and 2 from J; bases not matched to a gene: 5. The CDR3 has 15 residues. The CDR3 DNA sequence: TGTGCCAGCAGCTTCTCAGGGGGCGGAAACTATGGCTACACCTTC. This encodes CASSFSGGGNYGYTF. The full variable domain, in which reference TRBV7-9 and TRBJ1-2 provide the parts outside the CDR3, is DTGVSQNPRHKITKRGQNVTFRCDPISEHNRLYWYRQTLGQGPEFLTYFQNEAQLEKSRLLSDRFSAERPKGSFSTLEIQRTEQGDSAMYLCASSFSGGGNYGYTFGSGTRLTVV.

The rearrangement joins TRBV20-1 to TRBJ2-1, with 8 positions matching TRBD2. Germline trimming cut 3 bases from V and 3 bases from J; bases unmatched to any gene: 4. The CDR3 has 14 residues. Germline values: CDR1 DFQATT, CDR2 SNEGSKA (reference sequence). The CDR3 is CSASEAGVYNEQFF. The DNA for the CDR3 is TGCAGTGCTAGTGAAGCGGGGGTCTACAATGAGCAGTTCTTC.

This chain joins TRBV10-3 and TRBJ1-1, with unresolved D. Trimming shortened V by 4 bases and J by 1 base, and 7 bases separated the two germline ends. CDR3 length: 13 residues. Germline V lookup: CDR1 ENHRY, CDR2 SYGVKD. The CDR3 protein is CAISVSGNTEAFF. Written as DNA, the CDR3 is TGTGCCATCAGTGTCTCGGGGAACACTGAAGCTTTCTTT.

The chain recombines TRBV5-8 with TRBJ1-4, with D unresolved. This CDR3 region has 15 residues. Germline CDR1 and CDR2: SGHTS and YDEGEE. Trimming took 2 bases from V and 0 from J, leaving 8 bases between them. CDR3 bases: TGTGCCAGCAGCTTATCAATTGCAACTAATGAAAAACTGTTTTTT. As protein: CASSLSIATNEKLFF.

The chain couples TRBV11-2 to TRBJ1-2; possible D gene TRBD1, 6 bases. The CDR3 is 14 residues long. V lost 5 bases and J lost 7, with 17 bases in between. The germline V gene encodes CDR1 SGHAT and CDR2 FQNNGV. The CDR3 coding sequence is TGTGCCAGCAGCCGAAAGGGACAAACGGGTGGCTACACCTTC. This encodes CASSRKGQTGGYTF.

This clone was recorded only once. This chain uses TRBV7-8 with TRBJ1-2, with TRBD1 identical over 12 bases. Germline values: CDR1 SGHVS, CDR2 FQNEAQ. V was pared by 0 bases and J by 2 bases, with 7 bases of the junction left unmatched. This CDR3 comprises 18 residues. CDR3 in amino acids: CASSLAGQGASGNYGYTF. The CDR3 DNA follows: TGTGCCAGCAGCTTAGCGGGACAGGGGGCCTCGGGAAACTATGGCTACACCTTC.

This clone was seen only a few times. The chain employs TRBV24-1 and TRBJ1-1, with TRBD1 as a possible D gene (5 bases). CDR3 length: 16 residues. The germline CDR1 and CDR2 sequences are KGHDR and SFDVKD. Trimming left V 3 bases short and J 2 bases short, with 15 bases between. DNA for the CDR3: TGTGCCACCAGTGATGCCACTGCGGGGCATAACACTGAAGCTTTCTTT. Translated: CATSDATAGHNTEAFF.

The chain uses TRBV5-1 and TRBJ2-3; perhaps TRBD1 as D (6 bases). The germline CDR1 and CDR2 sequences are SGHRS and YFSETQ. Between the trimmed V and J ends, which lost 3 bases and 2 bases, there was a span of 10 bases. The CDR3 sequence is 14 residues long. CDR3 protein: CASSSRTATDTQYF. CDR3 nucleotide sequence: TGCGCCAGCAGCTCCCGGACAGCCACAGATACGCAGTATTTT.

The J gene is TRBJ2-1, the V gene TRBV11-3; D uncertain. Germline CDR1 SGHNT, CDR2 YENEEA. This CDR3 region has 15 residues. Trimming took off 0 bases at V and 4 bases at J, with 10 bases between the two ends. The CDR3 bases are TGTGCCAGCAGCTTAGAGTTTGGGCAGTACAATGAGCAGTTCTTC. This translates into CASSLEFGQYNEQFF.

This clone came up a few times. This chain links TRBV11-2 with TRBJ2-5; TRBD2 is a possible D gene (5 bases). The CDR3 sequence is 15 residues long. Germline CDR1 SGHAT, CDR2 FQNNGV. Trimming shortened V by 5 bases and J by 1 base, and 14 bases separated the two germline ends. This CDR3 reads CASSLTRGFQETQYF. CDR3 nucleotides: TGTGCCAGCAGCCTTACTCGAGGGTTCCAAGAGACCCAGTACTTC.

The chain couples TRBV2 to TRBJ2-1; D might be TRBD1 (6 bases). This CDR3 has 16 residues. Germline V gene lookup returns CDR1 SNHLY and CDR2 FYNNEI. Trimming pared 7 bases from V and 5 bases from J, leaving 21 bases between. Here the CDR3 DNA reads TGTGCCAGCAAGGGGATCGGGTGGGACACTGACAATGAGCAGTTCTTC. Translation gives CASKGIGWDTDNEQFF.

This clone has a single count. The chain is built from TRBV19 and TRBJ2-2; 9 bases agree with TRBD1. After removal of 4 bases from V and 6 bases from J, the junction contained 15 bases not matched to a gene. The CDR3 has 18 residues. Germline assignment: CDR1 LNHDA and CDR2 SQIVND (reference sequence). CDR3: CASSTPTGGGYGAGELFF. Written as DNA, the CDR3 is TGTGCCAGTAGTACACCTACAGGGGGCGGATATGGAGCCGGGGAGCTGTTTTTT.

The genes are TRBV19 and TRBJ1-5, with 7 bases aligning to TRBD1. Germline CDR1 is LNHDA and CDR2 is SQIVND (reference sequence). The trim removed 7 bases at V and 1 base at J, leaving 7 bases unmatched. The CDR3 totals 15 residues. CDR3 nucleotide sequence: TGTGCCAGTACCAAGGAGGGGGCAAGCAATCAGCCCCAGCATTTT. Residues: CASTKEGASNQPQHF.

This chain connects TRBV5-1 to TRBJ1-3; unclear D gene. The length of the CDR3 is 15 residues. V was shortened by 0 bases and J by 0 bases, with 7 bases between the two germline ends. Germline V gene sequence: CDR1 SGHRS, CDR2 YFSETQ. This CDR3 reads CASSLVAHSGNTIYF. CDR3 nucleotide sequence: TGCGCCAGCAGCTTGGTGGCCCACTCTGGAAACACCATATATTTT.

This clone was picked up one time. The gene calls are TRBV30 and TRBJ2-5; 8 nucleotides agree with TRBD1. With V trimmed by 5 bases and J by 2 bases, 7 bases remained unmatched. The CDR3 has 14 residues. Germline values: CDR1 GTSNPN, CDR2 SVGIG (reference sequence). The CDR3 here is CAWHLQGGQETQYF. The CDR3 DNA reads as TGTGCCTGGCACCTACAGGGGGGACAAGAGACCCAGTACTTC. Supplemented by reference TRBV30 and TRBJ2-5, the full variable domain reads SQTIHQWPATLVQPVGSPLSLECTVEGTSNPNLYWYRQAAGRGLQLLFYSVGIGQISSEVPQNLSASRPQDRQFILSSKKLLLSDSGFYLCAWHLQGGQETQYFGPGTRLLVL.

As DNA, the CDR3 is TGTGCCAGCAGCTTGAGCAGAGGGTCCCGACTGGATACGCAGTATTTT. This codes for CASSLSRGSRLDTQYF. The chain employs TRBV5-8 and TRBJ2-3, with D possibly matching TRBD2 (5 bases). The CDR3 consists of 16 residues. Germline CDR1 reads SGHTS; CDR2 reads YDEGEE. V was cut by 1 base and J by 6 bases, with 18 bases left in between.